This entry lists 10 T cell receptor beta chains sequenced from one sample in a study of cytomegalovirus exposure and HLA in healthy donors. With 60 Vbeta and 13 Jbeta primers, the PCR was carried out. Sequencing was performed with immunoSEQ multiplex PCR; in TCRdb, only in-frame clones are kept and a portion is missing. The table shows under 200,000 clones, with approximately 73% occurring only once. Sequences were obtained from PBMCs. All receptors derive from a young woman in good health and CMV-seropositive.

The genes are TRBV19 and TRBJ2-3; 11 bases match TRBD2. With 7 bases clipped from V and 2 bases from J, the junction kept 5 bases outside the gene matches. Germline values: CDR1 LNHDA, CDR2 SQIVND (reference sequence). The CDR3 covers 15 residues. The CDR3 is CASNLAGGFTDTQYF. The CDR3 nucleotides are TGTGCCAGTAATTTAGCGGGGGGGTTCACAGATACGCAGTATTTT.

The count of this clone is one. The chain combines TRBV5-8 with TRBJ1-4; D unresolved. There are 15 residues in the CDR3. The germline V and J ends were trimmed by 3 bases and 5 bases, with 14 bases remaining between them. Germline lookup yields CDR1 SGHTS and CDR2 YDEGEE. CDR3 DNA sequence: TGTGCCAGCAGCTCGAGTCAAAGCGTCAATGAAAAACTGTTTTTT. Protein: CASSSSQSVNEKLFF.

The chain recombines TRBV28 with TRBJ2-5, with 8 bases lining up with TRBD2. Trimming cost V 10 bases and J 5 bases; bases outside gene matches: 6. CDR3 size: 12 residues. CDR1 MDHEN and CDR2 SYDVKM come from the germline V gene. CDR3 DNA: TGTGCCATCCGGGGGGGGGTTGAGACCCAGTACTTC. This translates into CAIRGGVETQYF. The full variable domain, in which reference TRBV28 and TRBJ2-5 provide the parts outside the CDR3, is DVKVTQSSRYLVKRTGEKVFLECVQDMDHENMFWYRQDPGLGLRLIYFSYDVKMKEKGDIPEGYSVSREKKERFSLILESASTNQTSMYLCAIRGGVETQYFGPGTRLLVL.

This clone has only a few counts. The gene calls are TRBV9 and TRBJ1-4; the D gene is possibly TRBD1 (5 bases). This CDR3 is 16 amino acids long. In germline, CDR1 is SGDLS, CDR2 YYNGEE. Trimming pared 0 bases from V and 0 bases from J, leaving 9 bases between. The CDR3 sequence: CASSVGQFATNEKLFF. The CDR3 DNA follows: TGTGCCAGCAGCGTAGGACAGTTTGCAACTAATGAAAAACTGTTTTTT.

The genes are TRBV9 and TRBJ2-5; D remains unclear. Between the trimmed V and J ends, which lost 0 bases and 7 bases, there was a span of 10 bases. The CDR3 loop spans 13 amino acids. Per germline, CDR1 SGDLS and CDR2 YYNGEE. CDR3 coding DNA: TGTGCCAGCAGCGTAGTAGAATACGGGACCCAGTACTTC. It encodes CASSVVEYGTQYF.

The V gene is TRBV19, the J gene TRBJ2-2; maybe TRBD2 (5 bases). CDR1 and CDR2 from the germline V gene are LNHDA and SQIVND (reference sequence). V lost 3 bases and J 1 base, leaving 9 bases between the germline ends. This CDR3 has 15 residues. As DNA, the CDR3 is TGTGCCAGTAGTATCGGACGGGAGAACACCGGGGAGCTGTTTTTT. Its protein product is CASSIGRENTGELFF.

This clone was seen just once. This sequence joins TRBV30 and TRBJ1-2, with TRBD1 as a possible D gene (6 bases). Germline CDR1 is GTSNPN and CDR2 is SVGIG (reference sequence). Trimming removed 5 bases from V and 4 bases from J, with 14 bases in between. CDR3 size: 13 residues. The DNA of the CDR3 is TGTGCCTGGGGGGGCTTGGGACCCTATGGCTACACCTTC. As protein: CAWGGLGPYGYTF.

This clone was counted between two and nine times. In DNA, the CDR3 is TGTGCCAGCAGCTTAGGCGGCAGGGAAATGGGTGGCTACACCTTC. It encodes CASSLGGREMGGYTF. The gene calls are TRBV7-9 and TRBJ1-2; maybe TRBD1 (5 bases). CDR1 is SEHNR and CDR2 is FQNEAQ in the germline V gene (reference sequence). This CDR3 comprises 15 residues. Trimming took 1 base from V and 7 from J, leaving 16 bases between them.

This clone was counted a few times. The chain combines TRBV5-1 with TRBJ2-7; D is ambiguous. V lost 3 bases and J lost 4, with 17 bases in between. The V gene's germline CDR1 is SGHRS and CDR2 YFSETQ. The CDR3 sequence is 15 residues long. The chain's CDR3 is CASSSPSARSYEQYF. DNA for the CDR3: TGCGCCAGCAGCTCGCCTTCGGCTAGGTCGTACGAGCAGTACTTC.

The genes are TRBV7-3 and TRBJ1-5, with 9 nucleotides matching TRBD1. The CDR3 contains 16 residues. The J segment lost 0 bases and the V segment lost 1 base, leaving 1 base of the junction unmatched. Germline values: CDR1 SGHTA, CDR2 FQGTGA. The CDR3 nucleotides are TGTGCCAGCAGCTTAATGGACAGGGGTAGCAATCAGCCCCAGCATTTT. This codes for CASSLMDRGSNQPQHF.